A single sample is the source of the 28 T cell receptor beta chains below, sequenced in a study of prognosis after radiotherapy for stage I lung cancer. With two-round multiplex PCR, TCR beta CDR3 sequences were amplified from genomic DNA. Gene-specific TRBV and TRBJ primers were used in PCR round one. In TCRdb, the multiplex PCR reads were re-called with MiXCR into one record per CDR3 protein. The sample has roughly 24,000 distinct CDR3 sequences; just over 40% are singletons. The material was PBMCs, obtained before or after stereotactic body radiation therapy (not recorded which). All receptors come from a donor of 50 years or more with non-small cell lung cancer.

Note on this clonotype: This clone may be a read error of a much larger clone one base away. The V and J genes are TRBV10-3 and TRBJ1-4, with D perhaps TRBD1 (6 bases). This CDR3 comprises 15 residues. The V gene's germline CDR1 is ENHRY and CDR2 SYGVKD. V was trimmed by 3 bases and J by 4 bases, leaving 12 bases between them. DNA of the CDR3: TGTGCCATCAGTGATTCTTCAGGGGTTAATGAAAAACTGTTTTTT. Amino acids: CAISDSSGVNEKLFF.

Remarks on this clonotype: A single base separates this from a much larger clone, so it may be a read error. The CDR3 region has the DNA TGCAGTGGGACCCTGACTAGCGGGAGTCCGGAGACCCAGTACTTC. Translated, it gives CSGTLTSGSPETQYF. V and J are TRBV20-1 and TRBJ2-5, with 12 bases fitting TRBD2. Looked up from germline, CDR1 is DFQATT and CDR2 is SNEGSKA (reference sequence). The length of the CDR3 is 15 residues. V gave up 7 bases and J gave up 5 bases; unmatched junction bases: 11.

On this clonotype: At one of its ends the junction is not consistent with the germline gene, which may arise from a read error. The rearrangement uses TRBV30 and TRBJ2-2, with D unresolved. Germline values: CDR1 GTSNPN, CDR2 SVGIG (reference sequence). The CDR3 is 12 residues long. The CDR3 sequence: CALSPTCPELFF. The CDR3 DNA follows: TGTGCCTTGAGTCCAACGTGTCCGGAGCTGTTTTTT.

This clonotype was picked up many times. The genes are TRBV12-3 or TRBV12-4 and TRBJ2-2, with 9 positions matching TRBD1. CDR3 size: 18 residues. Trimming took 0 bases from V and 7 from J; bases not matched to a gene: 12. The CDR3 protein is CASSLAGRGQGSSGELFF. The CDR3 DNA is TGTGCCAGCAGTTTAGCGGGTAGGGGACAGGGAAGCAGCGGGGAGCTGTTTTTT.

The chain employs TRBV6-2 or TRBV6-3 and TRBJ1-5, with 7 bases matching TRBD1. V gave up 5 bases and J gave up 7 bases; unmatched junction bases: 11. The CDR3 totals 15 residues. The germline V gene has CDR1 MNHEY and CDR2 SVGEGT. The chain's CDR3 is CASSDRLTGIQPQHF. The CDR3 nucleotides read TGTGCCAGCAGTGATAGGTTGACAGGGATACAGCCCCAGCATTTT.

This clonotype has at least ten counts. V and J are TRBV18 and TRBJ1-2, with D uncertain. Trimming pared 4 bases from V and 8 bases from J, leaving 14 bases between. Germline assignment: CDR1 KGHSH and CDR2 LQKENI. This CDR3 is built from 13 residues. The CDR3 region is CASSQGREGGYTF. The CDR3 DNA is TGTGCCAGCTCACAAGGACGGGAGGGCGGCTACACCTTC.

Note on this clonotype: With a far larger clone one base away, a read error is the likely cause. The DNA of the CDR3 is TGTGCCAGCAGCTTTACCGACGCCACCTACGAGCAGTACTTC. Protein sequence: CASSFTDATYEQYF. The chain is built from TRBV4-2 and TRBJ2-7; unclear D gene. The CDR3 is 14 residues long. With 5 bases removed from V and 2 bases from J, the gap between germline ends came to 13 bases. The germline V gene has CDR1 LGHNA and CDR2 YNFKEQ.

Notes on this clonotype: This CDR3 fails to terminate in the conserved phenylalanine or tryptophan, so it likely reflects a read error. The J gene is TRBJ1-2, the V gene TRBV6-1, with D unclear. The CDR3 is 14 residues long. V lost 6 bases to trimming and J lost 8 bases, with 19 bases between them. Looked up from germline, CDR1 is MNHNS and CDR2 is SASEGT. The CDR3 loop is CASRYTATQGGYTL. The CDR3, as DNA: TGTGCCAGCAGGTATACAGCGACCCAAGGCGGCTACACCTTG.

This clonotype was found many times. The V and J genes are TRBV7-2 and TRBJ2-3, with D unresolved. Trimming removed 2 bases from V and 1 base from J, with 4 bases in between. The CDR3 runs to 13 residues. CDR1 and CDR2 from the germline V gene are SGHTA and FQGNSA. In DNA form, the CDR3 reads TGTGCCAGCAGCTTAATAGGCACAGATACGCAGTATTTT. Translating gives CASSLIGTDTQYF.

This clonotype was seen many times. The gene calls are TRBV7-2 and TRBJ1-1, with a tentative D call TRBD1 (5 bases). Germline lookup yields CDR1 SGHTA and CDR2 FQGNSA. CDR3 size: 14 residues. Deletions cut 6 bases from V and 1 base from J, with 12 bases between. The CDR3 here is CASRHGGTNTEAFF. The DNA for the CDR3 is TGTGCCAGCAGGCATGGGGGGACGAACACTGAAGCTTTCTTT.

The CDR3 DNA is TGTGCCAGTAGCGTCTCCCTAGACAATGCCCCGTGGACCCAGTACTTC. As protein: CASSVSLDNAPWTQYF. This chain connects TRBV19 to TRBJ2-5; D gene uncertain. V lost 6 bases, J lost 7 bases, and 24 bases lay in between. There are 16 residues in the CDR3. Germline V gene lookup returns CDR1 LNHDA and CDR2 SQIVND (reference sequence).

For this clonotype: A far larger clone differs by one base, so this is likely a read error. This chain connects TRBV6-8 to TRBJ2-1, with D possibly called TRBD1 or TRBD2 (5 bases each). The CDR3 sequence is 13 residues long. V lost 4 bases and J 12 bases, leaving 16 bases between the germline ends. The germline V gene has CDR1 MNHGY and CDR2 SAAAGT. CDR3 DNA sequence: TGTGCCAGCAGTTCTGAGGGGAGTACTGGGCAGTTCTTC. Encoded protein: CASSSEGSTGQFF.

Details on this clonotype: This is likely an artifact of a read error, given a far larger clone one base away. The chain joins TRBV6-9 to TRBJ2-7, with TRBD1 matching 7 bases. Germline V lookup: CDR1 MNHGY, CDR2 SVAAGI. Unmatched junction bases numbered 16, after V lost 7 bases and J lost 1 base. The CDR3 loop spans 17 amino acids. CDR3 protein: CASIYDFRAGGSYEQYF. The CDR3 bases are TGTGCCAGCATTTACGATTTTCGGGCAGGGGGATCCTACGAGCAGTACTTC.

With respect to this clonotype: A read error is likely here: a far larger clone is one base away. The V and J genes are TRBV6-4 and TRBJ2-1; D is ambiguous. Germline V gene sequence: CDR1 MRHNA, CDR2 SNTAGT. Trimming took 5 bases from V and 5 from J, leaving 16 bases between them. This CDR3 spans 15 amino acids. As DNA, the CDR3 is TGTGCCAGCAGTTACGGTGGGCTCCAAGACAATGAGCAGTTCTTC. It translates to CASSYGGLQDNEQFF.

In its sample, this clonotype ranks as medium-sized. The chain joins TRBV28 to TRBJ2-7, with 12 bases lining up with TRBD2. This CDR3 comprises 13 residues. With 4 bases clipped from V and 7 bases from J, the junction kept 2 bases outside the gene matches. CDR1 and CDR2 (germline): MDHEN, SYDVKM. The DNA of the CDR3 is TGTGCCAGCAGTTCGGGACTAGCGGGTGAGCAGTACTTC. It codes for CASSSGLAGEQYF.

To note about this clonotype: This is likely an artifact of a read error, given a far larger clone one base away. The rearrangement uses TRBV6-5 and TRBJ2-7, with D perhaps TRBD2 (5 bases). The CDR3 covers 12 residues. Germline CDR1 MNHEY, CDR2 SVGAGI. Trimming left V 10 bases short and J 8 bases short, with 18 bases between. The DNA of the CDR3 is TGTGCCAACACCTCCGGACTTGGGAAGCAGTACTTC. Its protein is CANTSGLGKQYF.

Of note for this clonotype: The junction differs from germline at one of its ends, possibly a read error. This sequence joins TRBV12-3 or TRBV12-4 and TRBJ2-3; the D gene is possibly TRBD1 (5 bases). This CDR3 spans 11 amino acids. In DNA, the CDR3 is TGTGCCAGCAGTAACACAGGTACGCAGTATTTT. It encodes CASSNTGTQYF.

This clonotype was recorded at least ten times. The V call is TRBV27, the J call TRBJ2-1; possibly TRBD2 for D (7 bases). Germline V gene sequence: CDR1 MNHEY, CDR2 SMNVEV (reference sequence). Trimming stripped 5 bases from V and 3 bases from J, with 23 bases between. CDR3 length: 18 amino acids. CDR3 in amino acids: CASSTYWGGAESYNEQFF. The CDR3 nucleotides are TGTGCCAGCAGTACATATTGGGGGGGGGCGGAGAGCTACAATGAGCAGTTCTTC.

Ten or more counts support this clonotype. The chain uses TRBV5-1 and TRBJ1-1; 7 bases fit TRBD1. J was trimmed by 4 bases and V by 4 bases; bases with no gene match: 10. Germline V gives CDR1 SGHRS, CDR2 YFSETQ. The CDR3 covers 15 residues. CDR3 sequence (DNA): TGCGCCAGCAGCATAGACAGGGAACGGGGCACTGAAGCTTTCTTT. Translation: CASSIDRERGTEAFF.

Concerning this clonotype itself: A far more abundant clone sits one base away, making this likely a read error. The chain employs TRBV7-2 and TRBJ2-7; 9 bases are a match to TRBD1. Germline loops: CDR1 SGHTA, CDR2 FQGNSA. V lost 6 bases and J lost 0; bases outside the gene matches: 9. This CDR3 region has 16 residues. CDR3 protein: CASRPSGTGPSYEQYF. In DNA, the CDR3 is TGTGCCAGCAGACCGTCAGGGACAGGGCCCTCCTACGAGCAGTACTTC.

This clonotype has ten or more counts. CDR3 amino acids: CASRGLDQFTDTQYF. The CDR3 nucleotides read TGCGCCAGCAGGGGACTAGATCAATTCACAGATACGCAGTATTTT. V and J are TRBV10-2 and TRBJ2-3; the match to TRBD2 covers 8 bases. Germline V lookup: CDR1 WSHSY, CDR2 SAAADI. The ends lost 6 bases at V and 2 bases at J; junction bases unmatched: 7. This CDR3 is built from 15 residues.

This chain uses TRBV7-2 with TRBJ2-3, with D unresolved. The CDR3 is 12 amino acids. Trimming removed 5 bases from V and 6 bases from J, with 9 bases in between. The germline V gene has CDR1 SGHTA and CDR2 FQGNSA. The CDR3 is CASSLARDTQYF. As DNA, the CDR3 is TGTGCCAGCAGCCTTGCGAGGGATACGCAGTATTTT.

CDR3 amino acids: CASKQGAHYGYTF. The CDR3 region has the DNA TGTGCCAGTAAACAGGGGGCTCACTATGGCTACACCTTC. V is TRBV6-1 and J is TRBJ1-2, with TRBD1 identical over 9 bases. The germline V gene encodes CDR1 MNHNS and CDR2 SASEGT. There are 13 residues in the CDR3. After removal of 9 bases from V and 3 bases from J, the junction contained 5 bases not matched to a gene.

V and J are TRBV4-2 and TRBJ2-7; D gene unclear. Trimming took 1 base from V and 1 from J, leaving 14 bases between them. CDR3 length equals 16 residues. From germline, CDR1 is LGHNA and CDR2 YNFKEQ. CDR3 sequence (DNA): TGTGCCAGCAGCCAAGGATTCGGACGAAGTTCCTACGAGCAGTACTTC. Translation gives CASSQGFGRSSYEQYF.

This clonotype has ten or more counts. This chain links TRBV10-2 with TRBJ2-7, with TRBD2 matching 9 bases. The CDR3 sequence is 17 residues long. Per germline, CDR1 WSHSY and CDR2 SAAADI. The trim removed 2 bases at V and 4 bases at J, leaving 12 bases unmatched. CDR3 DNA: TGCGCCAGCAGTGAGAATGGTCCGGGACTAGCAAGGTACGAGCAGTACTTC. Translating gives CASSENGPGLARYEQYF.

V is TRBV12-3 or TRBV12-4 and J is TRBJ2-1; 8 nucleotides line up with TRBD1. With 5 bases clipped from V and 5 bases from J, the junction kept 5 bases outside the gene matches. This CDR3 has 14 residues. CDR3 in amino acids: CASSPQGVDNEQFF. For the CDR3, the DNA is TGTGCCAGCAGTCCACAGGGGGTAGACAATGAGCAGTTCTTC.

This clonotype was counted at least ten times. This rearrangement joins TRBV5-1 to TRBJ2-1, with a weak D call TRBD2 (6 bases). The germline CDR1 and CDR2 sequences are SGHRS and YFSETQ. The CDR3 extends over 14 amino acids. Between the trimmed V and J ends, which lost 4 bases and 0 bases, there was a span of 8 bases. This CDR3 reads CASSGGYSYNEQFF. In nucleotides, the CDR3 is TGCGCCAGCAGCGGGGGGTACTCCTACAATGAGCAGTTCTTC.

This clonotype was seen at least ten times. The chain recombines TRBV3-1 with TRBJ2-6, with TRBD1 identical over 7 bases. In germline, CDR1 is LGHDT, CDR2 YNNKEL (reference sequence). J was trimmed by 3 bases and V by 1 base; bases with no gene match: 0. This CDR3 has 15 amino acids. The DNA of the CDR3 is TGTGCCAGCAGCCAAGGACAGGGTGGGGCCAACGTCCTGACTTTC. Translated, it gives CASSQGQGGANVLTF.